Listed below are T cell receptor beta chains from one sample, sequenced in a study of T cells after yellow fever vaccination. TCRdb recomputed calls from the 5' RACE reads with MiXCR, one row per CDR3 protein. The sample records 450,000 to 650,000 distinct CDR3 sequences, 20% to 25% being singletons. The sequenced sample was PBMCs, obtained 21 days after the first yellow fever vaccination. These receptors were obtained from a man younger than 35 who received the YFV17D yellow fever vaccine. Each CDR3 is given with its conserved first and last residue. A D gene is named only where the DNA matches it firmly. Where a row states a size, it is once, few, many or the class of an expanded clone; other rows omit it.

NA TRBJ1-2 TRBV20-1 NA CSGVMTTAPYTF TGCAGTGGAGTCATGACCACCGCACCCTACACCTTC
NA TRBJ1-4 TRBV7-9 NA CASSPVRTESANEKLFF TGTGCCAGCAGCCCAGTAAGGACCGAGTCAGCTAATGAAAAACTGTTTTTT
few TRBJ1-6 TRBV7-9 NA CASSPRWGANAPLHF TGTGCCAGCAGCCCGCGCTGGGGGGCAAACGCACCCCTCCACTTT
few TRBJ2-1 TRBV19 NA CASRSSYNEQFF TGTGCCAGTAGGAGCTCCTACAATGAGCAGTTCTTC
NA TRBJ2-3 TRBV7-9 NA CASSLDRTVGTDTQYF TGTGCCAGCAGCTTAGATCGTACAGTGGGCACAGATACGCAGTATTTT
NA TRBJ2-3 TRBV4-1 NA CASSLTPGASTDTQYF TGCGCCAGCAGCCTCACCCCAGGGGCGAGCACAGATACGCAGTATTTT
few TRBJ2-7 TRBV12-3/TRBV12-4 TRBD1 CASSTSGTGGWEQYF TGTGCCAGCTCTACTTCCGGGACAGGGGGATGGGAGCAGTACTTC
NA TRBJ1-1 TRBV6-5 NA CASSYSILGRATEAFF TGTGCCAGCAGTTACTCGATCTTGGGAAGAGCTACTGAAGCTTTCTTT
few TRBJ2-2 TRBV24-1 NA CATSKEYTGELFF TGTGCCACCAGTAAGGAGTACACCGGGGAGCTGTTTTTT
NA TRBJ2-7 TRBV7-2 NA CASSLLGGWVEQYF TGTGCCAGCAGCTTATTGGGAGGCTGGGTCGAGCAGTACTTC
NA TRBJ2-7 TRBV7-9 TRBD1 CASSLDRTATYEQYF TGTGCCAGCAGTTTGGACAGGACCGCTACCTACGAGCAGTACTTC
many TRBJ2-3 TRBV6-4 TRBD2 CASSSGLAGSDTQYF TGTGCCAGCAGTTCAGGACTAGCGGGGTCAGATACGCAGTATTTT
few TRBJ2-1 TRBV7-9 NA CASSPPQGGNEQFF TGTGCCAGCAGCCCCCCCCAGGGAGGCAATGAGCAGTTCTTC
many TRBJ1-1 TRBV5-1 NA CASSWGEWGVAEAFF TGCGCCAGCAGCTGGGGGGAGTGGGGTGTCGCTGAAGCTTTCTTT
few TRBJ2-1 TRBV19 TRBD2 CASSPWRGDSYNEQFF TGTGCCAGTAGCCCCTGGCGGGGGGACTCCTACAATGAGCAGTTCTTC
NA TRBJ2-6 TRBV10-3 NA CATVGSGANVLTF TGTGCCACCGTGGGCTCTGGGGCCAACGTCCTGACTTTC
few TRBJ2-1 TRBV5-1 NA CASSLVTGTNEQFF TGCGCCAGCAGCTTGGTTACAGGGACCAATGAGCAGTTCTTC
NA TRBJ2-1 TRBV6-2/TRBV6-3 TRBD1 CASSGPGQGMNEQFF TGTGCCAGCAGTGGACCGGGACAGGGAATGAATGAGCAGTTCTTC
few TRBJ2-1 TRBV7-2 TRBD1 CASSLDRGSFNEQFF TGTGCCAGCAGCTTGGACAGGGGGTCCTTCAATGAGCAGTTCTTC
few TRBJ1-4 TRBV4-1 NA CASSQAPGVGEKLFF TGCGCCAGCAGCCAAGCCCCCGGGGTGGGTGAAAAACTGTTTTTT
many TRBJ2-1 TRBV20-1 TRBD2 CSARWGQRGAYNEQFF TGCAGTGCTAGGTGGGGCCAGCGGGGGGCCTACAATGAGCAGTTCTTC
NA TRBJ2-3 TRBV11-2 TRBD2 CASSRPGLATDTQYF TGTGCCAGCAGCCGACCGGGACTAGCGACCGATACGCAGTATTTT
few TRBJ2-3 TRBV11-2 NA CASTSRWAGGTTDTQYF TGTGCCAGCACCTCGAGGTGGGCTGGTGGGACCACAGATACGCAGTATTTT
NA TRBJ2-3 TRBV20-1 NA CSARPGATDTQYF TGCAGTGCTAGGCCGGGGGCCACAGATACGCAGTATTTT
NA TRBJ2-1 TRBV29-1 NA CSVDRRNEQFF TGCAGCGTTGATAGACGGAATGAGCAGTTCTTC
many TRBJ2-4 TRBV15 TRBD1 CATSPFDRGKDIQYF TGTGCCACCAGCCCATTTGACAGGGGGAAGGACATTCAGTACTTC
NA TRBJ1-4 TRBV18 NA CASSPRRGLDEKLFF TGTGCCAGCTCACCCAGGAGGGGACTAGATGAAAAACTGTTTTTT
many TRBJ2-5 TRBV12-3/TRBV12-4 TRBD2 CASSSSGVFRETQYF TGTGCCAGCAGTTCGAGCGGGGTATTTCGAGAGACCCAGTACTTC
NA TRBJ2-2 TRBV19 TRBD1 CASSPRDRVTGELFF TGTGCCAGTAGTCCCCGGGACAGGGTAACCGGGGAGCTGTTTTTT
few TRBJ2-4 TRBV5-1 TRBD1 CASSIGQGLAKNIQYF TGCGCCAGCAGCATCGGACAGGGTCTAGCCAAAAACATTCAGTACTTC
NA TRBJ2-4 TRBV10-3 TRBD1 CAISQGQGGNYIQYF TGTGCCATCAGCCAGGGACAGGGAGGGAATTACATTCAGTACTTC
NA TRBJ1-4 TRBV20-1 NA CSAPSGAATNEKLFF TGCAGTGCTCCTTCGGGGGCTGCAACTAATGAAAAACTGTTTTTT
NA TRBJ1-5 TRBV6-2/TRBV6-3 TRBD1 CASSYKRTGSNQPQHF TGTGCCAGCAGTTACAAAAGGACAGGTAGCAATCAGCCCCAGCATTTT
NA TRBJ1-5 TRBV15 TRBD1 CATSRLGTGERNNQPQHF TGTGCCACCAGCAGACTCGGGACAGGGGAGAGGAACAATCAGCCCCAGCATTTT
NA TRBJ2-5 TRBV3-1 NA CASSRTPGTDQETQYF TGTGCCAGCAGCCGTACCCCCGGGACGGATCAAGAGACCCAGTACTTC